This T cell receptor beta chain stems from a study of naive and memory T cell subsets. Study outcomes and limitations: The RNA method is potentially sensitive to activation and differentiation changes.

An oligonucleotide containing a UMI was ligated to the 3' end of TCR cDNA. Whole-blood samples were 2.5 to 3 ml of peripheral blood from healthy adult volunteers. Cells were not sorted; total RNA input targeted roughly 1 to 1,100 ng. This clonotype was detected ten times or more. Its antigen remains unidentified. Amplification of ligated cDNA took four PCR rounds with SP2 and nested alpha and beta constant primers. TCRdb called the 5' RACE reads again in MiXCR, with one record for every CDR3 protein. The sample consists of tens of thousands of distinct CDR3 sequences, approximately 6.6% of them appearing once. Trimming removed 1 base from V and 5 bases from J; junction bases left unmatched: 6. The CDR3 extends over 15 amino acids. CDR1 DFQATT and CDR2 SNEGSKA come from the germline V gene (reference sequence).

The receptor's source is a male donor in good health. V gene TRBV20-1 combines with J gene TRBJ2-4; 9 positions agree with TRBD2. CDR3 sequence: CSARVAGGPENIQYF. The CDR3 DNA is TGCAGTGCTAGAGTTGCGGGAGGGCCGGAAAACATTCAGTACTTC.